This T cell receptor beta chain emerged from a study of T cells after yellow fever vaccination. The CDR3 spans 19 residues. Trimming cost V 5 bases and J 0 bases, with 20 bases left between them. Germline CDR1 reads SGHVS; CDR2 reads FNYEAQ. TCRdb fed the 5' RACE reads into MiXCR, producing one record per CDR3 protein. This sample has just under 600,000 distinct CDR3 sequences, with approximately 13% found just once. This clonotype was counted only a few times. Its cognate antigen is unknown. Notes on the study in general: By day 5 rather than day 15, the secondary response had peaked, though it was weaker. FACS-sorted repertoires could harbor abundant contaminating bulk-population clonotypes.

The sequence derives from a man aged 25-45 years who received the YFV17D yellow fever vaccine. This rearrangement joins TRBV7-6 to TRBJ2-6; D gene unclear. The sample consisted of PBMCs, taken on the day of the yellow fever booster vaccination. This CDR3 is CASSLPPEQFSSGANVLTF. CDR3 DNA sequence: TGTGCCAGCAGCCTTCCCCCCGAACAGTTTTCCTCTGGGGCCAACGTCCTGACTTTC.